The sequence of this T cell receptor beta chain was determined in a study of shared clonotypes between healthy human individuals. This clone was counted once. Its matching antigen is unknown. Sorted-subset replicate PCR reactions contained 200 to 250 ng DNA, corresponding to approximately 30,000 T cell genomes. The data were produced by immunoSEQ multiplex PCR, yet TCRdb's version contains in-frame clones alone and is incomplete. The table has millions of clones, more than 90% seen once. Germline V gene lookup returns CDR1 SGDLS and CDR2 YYNGEE. The CDR3 has 12 amino acids. With 3 bases removed from V and 5 bases from J, the gap between germline ends came to 8 bases. Study-wide results and caveats: Clonotype sharing among donors, it was expected, would be affected by sequencing depth.

This sequence joins TRBV9 and TRBJ2-5; D tentatively reads TRBD1 or TRBD2 (6 bases each). The receptor was derived from a man aged 18 to 29 in good health. Sequencing was done on a sample of naive CD4+ T cells sorted from blood. As for subset: CD45RA+ positively selected. CDR3 region: CASSAGAETQYF. The CDR3 DNA is TGTGCCAGCAGCGCGGGGGCGGAGACCCAGTACTTC.